The 27 T cell receptor beta chains in this list originate from one sample, sequenced in a study of blood T cells in healthy people across ages. A sample-barcoded 5' primer and a J-beta primer mix were used in a second PCR of roughly 7 to 12 cycles. TCRdb re-called the 5' RACE reads with MiXCR, one entry per CDR3 protein. The table includes 800,000 to 950,000 distinct CDR3 sequences, under 40% detected once. Sequenced input: blood. The source is a man between 18 and 29 years old in good health.

This clonotype was seen more than once but under ten times. V usage is TRBV4-3 and J usage is TRBJ2-1; D is ambiguous. Deletions cut 1 base from V and 0 bases from J, with 7 bases between. The CDR3 totals 15 residues. Germline CDR1 reads LGHNA; CDR2 reads YSLEER. The CDR3 DNA is TGCGCCAGCAGCCAAGCCTTTCCCTCCTACAATGAGCAGTTCTTC. Protein sequence: CASSQAFPSYNEQFF.

The V gene is TRBV5-1, the J gene TRBJ2-5; either TRBD1 or TRBD2 may supply D (6 bases each). Germline-derived CDR1 and CDR2 are SGHRS and YFSETQ. V lost 4 bases and J 11 bases, leaving 24 bases between the germline ends. The CDR3 is made up of 15 amino acids. CDR3 region: CASSAGNDGGNEQYF. CDR3 in DNA: TGCGCCAGCAGCGCTGGGAACGACGGGGGCAATGAGCAGTACTTC.

This clonotype was recorded many times. The V call is TRBV10-3, the J call TRBJ2-7; 8 positions agree with TRBD1. Germline loops: CDR1 ENHRY, CDR2 SYGVKD. The CDR3 has 14 residues. Trimming took 5 bases from V and 0 from J; bases not matched to a gene: 3. The CDR3 is CAISRDRSSYEQYF. The CDR3 DNA reads as TGTGCCATCAGTAGGGACAGGAGCTCCTACGAGCAGTACTTC.

The chain couples TRBV5-1 to TRBJ2-2; 9 bases are a match to TRBD1. V was clipped by 3 bases and J by 0 bases; unmatched bases: 3. The CDR3 covers 16 residues. Germline CDR1 SGHRS, CDR2 YFSETQ. The CDR3 sequence: CASSWTGDPNTGELFF. In nucleotides, the CDR3 is TGCGCCAGCAGCTGGACAGGGGATCCGAACACCGGGGAGCTGTTTTTT.

This chain links TRBV6-1 with TRBJ2-1; a possible D gene is TRBD1 (6 bases). The J call could be wrong; TRBJ2-7 is a better fit for the DNA end. Germline V CDR1 and CDR2: MNHNS, SASEGT. This CDR3 spans 16 amino acids. The chain's CDR3 is CASSEAPGAPYNEQYF. DNA for the CDR3: TGTGCCAGCAGTGAAGCGCCAGGGGCACCCTACAATGAGCAGTACTTC.

The J gene is TRBJ2-2, the V gene TRBV12-3 or TRBV12-4, with D hard to call. This CDR3 has 15 amino acids. V was shortened by 3 bases and J by 0 bases, with 8 bases between the two germline ends. The CDR3 nucleotides read TGTGCCAGCAGTTTGGGTCCAGCGAACACCGGGGAGCTGTTTTTT. It translates to CASSLGPANTGELFF.

Note on this clonotype: This sequence may be a read error, since a much larger clone differs from it by one base. This rearrangement joins TRBV12-3 or TRBV12-4 to TRBJ2-1; D is ambiguous. The CDR3 contains 15 residues. Trimming pared 6 bases from V and 0 bases from J, leaving 12 bases between. The CDR3 coding sequence is TGTGCCAGCAGCTCCCGGGTAGACTCCTACAATGAGCAGTTCTTC. It codes for CASSSRVDSYNEQFF.

This clonotype was counted at least ten times. J is TRBJ2-6 and V is TRBV4-3; 10 nucleotides agree with TRBD1. The germline CDR1 and CDR2 sequences are LGHNA and YSLEER. Unmatched junction bases numbered 3, after V lost 0 bases and J lost 1 base. CDR3 length equals 18 residues. This CDR3 is CASSQDRDRGSGANVLTF. CDR3 sequence (DNA): TGCGCCAGCAGCCAAGACCGGGACAGGGGTTCTGGGGCCAACGTCCTGACTTTC.

J is TRBJ2-5 and V is TRBV6-2 or TRBV6-3; the D call may be TRBD1 or TRBD2 (5 bases each). Looked up from germline, CDR1 is MNHEY and CDR2 is SVGEGT. Trimming removed 8 bases at V and 0 bases at J, with 16 bases between. The CDR3 runs 15 residues. The CDR3 is CASRGVTVYQETQYF. CDR3 DNA: TGTGCCAGCCGAGGGGTGACAGTTTACCAAGAGACCCAGTACTTC.

This clonotype came up once. The gene calls are TRBV10-3 and TRBJ2-3; maybe TRBD1 (7 bases). The CDR3 spans 13 residues. Germline V gene data show CDR1 as ENHRY and CDR2 as SYGVKD. The V gene lost 6 bases and the J gene lost 5 bases, with 12 bases spanning the gap. The CDR3 bases are TGTGCCATCAGGGACAGGAGGGGAGATACGCAGTATTTT. It yields the protein CAIRDRRGDTQYF.

The rearrangement links TRBV20-1 to TRBJ2-4; no firm D call. V lost 3 bases, J lost 0 bases, and 6 bases lay in between. CDR1 is DFQATT, CDR2 SNEGSKA, per germline (reference sequence). The CDR3 spans 13 residues. This chain's CDR3 is CSARKSAKNIQYF. The CDR3 DNA is TGCAGTGCTAGGAAGTCAGCCAAAAACATTCAGTACTTC.

In this sample, this clonotype turned up a few times. The chain has TRBV7-6 and TRBJ2-1, with no clear D. The CDR3 spans 12 residues. V lost 5 bases and J 9 bases, leaving 11 bases between the germline ends. CDR1 SGHVS and CDR2 FNYEAQ come from the germline V gene. The CDR3 DNA reads TGTGCCAGCAGCCCCGCCTTAGGTGAGCAGTTCTTC. Amino acid sequence: CASSPALGEQFF.

This clonotype has a single count. The J gene is TRBJ2-3, the V gene TRBV12-3 or TRBV12-4; D is unresolved. Trimming stripped 8 bases from V and 13 bases from J, with 28 bases between. The CDR3 contains 15 residues. The CDR3 protein is CASSKQGASADAEYF. DNA of the CDR3: TGTGCCAGCTCCAAACAAGGAGCGAGCGCAGATGCGGAGTATTTT.

This chain joins TRBV7-8 and TRBJ1-5, with a weak D call TRBD1 (5 bases). This CDR3 contains 15 residues. Trimming pared 5 bases from V and 6 bases from J, leaving 17 bases between. CDR1 SGHVS and CDR2 FQNEAQ come from the germline V gene. CDR3 protein: CASSEGRGGGQPQHF. For the CDR3, the DNA is TGTGCCAGCAGCGAAGGAAGGGGCGGGGGTCAGCCCCAGCATTTT.

This clonotype has a count of ten or more. This chain uses TRBV12-3 or TRBV12-4 with TRBJ2-1; the D is unclear. V gave up 5 bases and J gave up 7 bases, with 9 bases separating them. This CDR3 has 12 residues. DNA of the CDR3: TGTGCCAGCAGTGGAAGGAGAAATGAGCAGTTCTTC. Its translation is CASSGRRNEQFF.

The chain is built from TRBV30 and TRBJ1-2; D is uncertain. The V and J ends lost 1 base and 0 bases respectively, with 3 bases between them. Germline V lookup: CDR1 GTSNPN, CDR2 SVGIG (reference sequence). This CDR3 comprises 12 residues. The CDR3 loop reads CAWSEANYGYTF. Written as DNA, the CDR3 is TGTGCCTGGAGTGAGGCTAACTATGGCTACACCTTC.

The sample holds many counts of this clonotype. The chain couples TRBV20-1 to TRBJ2-1; D remains unclear. The germline V gene encodes CDR1 DFQATT and CDR2 SNEGSKA (reference sequence). This CDR3 has 12 residues. Trimming removed 3 bases at V and 6 bases at J, with 9 bases between. CDR3 sequence (DNA): TGCAGTGCTAGTAGGGCGTTCAATGAGCAGTTCTTC. Its translation is CSASRAFNEQFF.

The chain links TRBV7-2 to TRBJ1-2, with 7 nucleotides matching TRBD1. The CDR3 length is 15 residues. Germline-derived CDR1 and CDR2 are SGHTA and FQGNSA. Trimming at V came to 5 bases and at J to 7 bases, leaving 13 bases not matched to a gene. The CDR3 nucleotides read TGTGCCAGCAGCCCCAGAGGGACAGACTTCTGTGGCTACACCTTC. Its protein is CASSPRGTDFCGYTF.

This clonotype was observed a handful of times. This rearrangement joins TRBV29-1 to TRBJ1-5, with 10 bases identical to TRBD1. After removal of 6 bases from V and 4 bases from J, the junction contained 6 bases not matched to a gene. CDR1 is SQVTM, CDR2 ANQGSEA, per germline. The CDR3 length is 14 residues. CDR3 protein: CSVSGTGANQPQHF. The CDR3 DNA reads as TGCAGCGTCTCCGGGACAGGGGCTAATCAGCCCCAGCATTTT.

The chain recombines TRBV18 with TRBJ2-5; D unclear. The CDR3 loop spans 16 amino acids. V lost 0 bases and J lost 11, with 22 bases in between. Per germline, CDR1 KGHSH and CDR2 LQKENI. This CDR3 reads CASSPPQRSTYNKQYF. DNA for the CDR3: TGTGCCAGCTCACCACCGCAGCGTTCAACCTACAATAAGCAGTACTTC.

This clonotype was seen many times. The rearrangement uses TRBV7-9 and TRBJ1-2; D gene unclear. This CDR3 has 15 residues. CDR1 is SEHNR and CDR2 is FQNEAQ in the germline V gene (reference sequence). The ends were cut back, 1 base at V and 4 bases at J, with 13 bases in the middle. The CDR3 DNA sequence: TGTGCCAGCAGCTTAGAGGGAAGCTCAGCCTATGGCTACACCTTC. The encoded protein is CASSLEGSSAYGYTF.

This clonotype was observed at least ten times. This sequence joins TRBV20-1 and TRBJ2-5; perhaps TRBD2 as D (7 bases). Looked up from germline, CDR1 is DFQATT and CDR2 is SNEGSKA (reference sequence). V gave up 5 bases and J gave up 5 bases, with 15 bases separating them. The CDR3 extends over 13 amino acids. CDR3 loop: CSAEAGAGETQYF. The CDR3 bases are TGCAGTGCTGAGGCGGGGGCTGGGGAGACCCAGTACTTC.

In its sample, this clonotype was seen a few times. V and J are TRBV5-1 and TRBJ1-4; TRBD1 agrees at 7 bases. Trimming at V came to 4 bases and at J to 8 bases, leaving 8 bases not matched to a gene. CDR1 SGHRS and CDR2 YFSETQ come from the germline V gene. The CDR3 covers 14 residues. The CDR3 coding sequence is TGCGCCAGCAGCCGGGACAGTGAAAAGGAAAAACTGTTTTTT. Its protein is CASSRDSEKEKLFF.

The rearrangement joins TRBV20-1 to TRBJ2-7; D remains unclear. Germline CDR1 is DFQATT and CDR2 is SNEGSKA (reference sequence). The CDR3 loop spans 10 amino acids. Trimming took 5 bases from V and 6 from J, leaving 8 bases between them. In DNA form, the CDR3 reads TGCAGTGCTGTCGGGCTCGAGCAGTACTTC. As protein: CSAVGLEQYF.

A few counts support this clonotype. The chain links TRBV2 to TRBJ2-7, with D uncertain. Germline CDR1 is SNHLY and CDR2 is FYNNEI. The CDR3 has 14 residues. V was cut by 4 bases and J by 0 bases, with 10 bases left in between. Here the CDR3 reads CASSAWTGSYEQYF. DNA for the CDR3: TGTGCCAGCAGTGCCTGGACGGGCTCCTACGAGCAGTACTTC.

This clonotype turned up a few times. The chain joins TRBV12-3 or TRBV12-4 to TRBJ1-1; no firm D call. Trimming removed 2 bases from V and 2 bases from J, with 9 bases in between. The CDR3 contains 14 residues. Written as DNA, the CDR3 is TGTGCCAGCAGTTTATTTTCCGCAAACACTGAAGCTTTCTTT. Amino acid sequence: CASSLFSANTEAFF.

This chain uses TRBV5-6 with TRBJ2-4; TRBD1 agrees at 7 bases. The CDR3 totals 14 residues. With V trimmed by 2 bases and J by 15 bases, 14 bases remained unmatched. Germline V lookup: CDR1 SGHDT, CDR2 YYEEEE. The CDR3 protein is CASSLTGVSYERYF. The CDR3 DNA sequence: TGTGCCAGCAGCTTAACAGGGGTATCCTACGAGCGGTACTTC.